This T cell receptor (beta chain) was recorded in a study of radiation and T cells in renal cell carcinoma. Sequencing used immunoSEQ multiplex PCR; TCRdb keeps in-frame clones, though not all of them. Altogether 97,000 or so clones are present, 84% being singletons, with the ten largest covering roughly 7.9%. In regard to this clone: As yet, its antigen is unknown.

Trimming removed 5 bases at V and 0 bases at J, with 14 bases between. CDR1 and CDR2 (germline): GTSNPN, SVGIG (reference sequence). This CDR3 is built from 15 residues. Indicated time point: blood 4 weeks post-SBRT, at nephrectomy. The sample's treatment: 15 Gy SBRT to primary tumor, nephrectomy 4 weeks later. Nephrectomy followed 15 Gy stereotactic body radiation by 4 weeks. The tumor was a clear cell renal cell carcinoma. Findings and limits, study-wide: In blood, top tumor clones expanded by 2 weeks, shrinking by 4.

The sequences come from blood, collected from a patient whose treatment included radiotherapy and nephrectomy. This chain connects TRBV30 to TRBJ1-5, with D maybe TRBD1 (5 bases). This sequence originates from a man in his sixties with renal cell carcinoma. The CDR3 spells CAWGAGDISNQPQHF. In DNA form, the CDR3 reads TGTGCCTGGGGGGCAGGAGATATTAGCAATCAGCCCCAGCATTTT.